The rows below give T cell receptor beta chains drawn from one sample of a study of blood T cell repertoires in COVID-19. The protocol was immunoSEQ multiplex PCR, while the TCRdb copy is restricted to in-frame clones and leaves out a portion. Counted here are around 44,000 clones, 80% to 95% occurring once; the ten biggest clones make up around 12%. The sample comprised peripheral blood. The receptors originated from a human donor in a cohort sampled during active COVID-19. Both conserved end residues are part of each CDR3. D genes are given only for firm matches. Clone size is not always given. Where it is, it says once, few, many or a class for expanded clones.

v_gene: TRBV13; j_gene: TRBJ2-7; d_gene: TRBD1; abundance: NA; CDR3nt: TGTGCCAGCAGCTTAGTTCCAGGGGGCGCGGGCGAGCAGTACTTC; CDR3aa: CASSLVPGGAGEQYF
v_gene: TRBV7-2; j_gene: TRBJ2-5; d_gene: TRBD2; abundance: NA; CDR3nt: TGTGCCAGCAGCCTGGGACTAGCGGGCGGCCAAGAGACCCAGTACTTC; CDR3aa: CASSLGLAGGQETQYF
v_gene: TRBV5-8; j_gene: TRBJ1-2; d_gene: NA; abundance: NA; CDR3nt: TGTGCCAGCAGCTTTAAATCTGGCTACACCTTC; CDR3aa: CASSFKSGYTF
v_gene: TRBV6-5; j_gene: TRBJ1-4; d_gene: TRBD1; abundance: NA; CDR3nt: TGTGCCAGCAGGATGACAGGGAAATTCGAAAAACTGTTTTTT; CDR3aa: CASRMTGKFEKLFF
v_gene: TRBV18; j_gene: TRBJ1-2; d_gene: TRBD1; abundance: once; CDR3nt: TGTGCCAGCTCTCTACAGGGGAGAGGGGGCTACACCTTC; CDR3aa: CASSLQGRGGYTF
v_gene: TRBV7-9; j_gene: TRBJ1-4; d_gene: NA; abundance: NA; CDR3nt: TGTGCCAGCAGCAGGAACAGGGAGGAAAAACTGTTTTTT; CDR3aa: CASSRNREEKLFF
v_gene: TRBV18; j_gene: TRBJ2-3; d_gene: NA; abundance: once; CDR3nt: TGTGCCAGCTCACCACCAAGTACGGGGGTTACGCAGTATTTT; CDR3aa: CASSPPSTGVTQYF
v_gene: TRBV19; j_gene: TRBJ2-3; d_gene: NA; abundance: NA; CDR3nt: TGTGCCAGTAGTATAGATCGGGGGGCCTCTAGCACAGATACGCAGTATTTT; CDR3aa: CASSIDRGASSTDTQYF
v_gene: TRBV2; j_gene: TRBJ1-2; d_gene: NA; abundance: NA; CDR3nt: TGTGCCAGCAGTGATGGGCATGGCTACACCTTC; CDR3aa: CASSDGHGYTF
v_gene: TRBV20-1; j_gene: TRBJ1-2; d_gene: NA; abundance: NA; CDR3nt: TGCAGTGCTAGAGAAGGGGTTGGCTACACCTTC; CDR3aa: CSAREGVGYTF
v_gene: TRBV11-3; j_gene: TRBJ2-1; d_gene: NA; abundance: NA; CDR3nt: TGTGCCAGCAGCTTTGGCGGGGCCGCCTACAATGAGCAGTTCTTC; CDR3aa: CASSFGGAAYNEQFF
v_gene: TRBV7-9; j_gene: TRBJ2-1; d_gene: NA; abundance: once; CDR3nt: TGTGCCAGCAGCAGAACGGGGGATGAGCAGTTCTTC; CDR3aa: CASSRTGDEQFF
v_gene: TRBV7-2; j_gene: TRBJ2-1; d_gene: NA; abundance: NA; CDR3nt: TGTGCCAGCAGTTCCTCACCCAGGGCTGGCTACAATGAGCAGTTCTTC; CDR3aa: CASSSSPRAGYNEQFF
v_gene: TRBV5-8; j_gene: TRBJ1-2; d_gene: NA; abundance: NA; CDR3nt: TGTGCCAGCATGGCAGGGCCAGGGGTGATGACTGGCTACACCTTC; CDR3aa: CASMAGPGVMTGYTF
v_gene: TRBV29-1; j_gene: TRBJ2-1; d_gene: NA; abundance: NA; CDR3nt: TGCAGCGTCGCTTCTAGATACAATGAGCAGTTCTTC; CDR3aa: CSVASRYNEQFF
v_gene: TRBV5-8; j_gene: TRBJ2-5; d_gene: TRBD1; abundance: NA; CDR3nt: TGTGCCAGCAGCTTGGGCTCCACAGGGGGGGAGACCCAGTACTTC; CDR3aa: CASSLGSTGGETQYF
v_gene: TRBV5-6; j_gene: TRBJ2-5; d_gene: NA; abundance: NA; CDR3nt: TGTGCCAGCAGCTTGGGAGGGGGCCAAGAGACCCAGTACTTC; CDR3aa: CASSLGGGQETQYF
v_gene: TRBV7-6; j_gene: TRBJ2-7; d_gene: NA; abundance: NA; CDR3nt: TGTGCCAGCAGCTTAGAATGGACACAAGTCGGCGAGCAGTACTTC; CDR3aa: CASSLEWTQVGEQYF
v_gene: TRBV12-3/TRBV12-4; j_gene: TRBJ1-2; d_gene: NA; abundance: NA; CDR3nt: TGTGCCAGCAGTTTGGGGGGGCGCTATGGCTACACCTTC; CDR3aa: CASSLGGRYGYTF
v_gene: TRBV5-1; j_gene: TRBJ1-6; d_gene: TRBD1; abundance: few; CDR3nt: TGCGCCAGCAGGGGGGACAGGGGGCCCCTCCACTTT; CDR3aa: CASRGDRGPLHF
v_gene: TRBV20-1; j_gene: TRBJ1-6; d_gene: NA; abundance: few; CDR3nt: TGCAGTGCTAGTGGGGGGGTCGGTTCACCCCTCCACTTT; CDR3aa: CSASGGVGSPLHF
v_gene: TRBV12-3/TRBV12-4; j_gene: TRBJ1-1; d_gene: NA; abundance: once; CDR3nt: TGTGCCAGCACCCTGGGGGGTCACACTGAAGCTTTCTTT; CDR3aa: CASTLGGHTEAFF
v_gene: TRBV7-8; j_gene: TRBJ2-3; d_gene: TRBD1; abundance: NA; CDR3nt: TGTGCCAGCAGCTTAAAGTCCGGGACAGGGGGCAGGGATACGCAGTATTTT; CDR3aa: CASSLKSGTGGRDTQYF
v_gene: TRBV13; j_gene: TRBJ2-7; d_gene: NA; abundance: once; CDR3nt: TGTGCCAGCAGCTCGACGGGTAAGCAGTACTTC; CDR3aa: CASSSTGKQYF
v_gene: TRBV5-4; j_gene: TRBJ2-7; d_gene: TRBD2; abundance: NA; CDR3nt: TGTGCCAGCAGCTCCGGCGGAGCGGGAGCGTCCTACGAGCAGTACTTC; CDR3aa: CASSSGGAGASYEQYF
v_gene: TRBV3-1/TRBV3-2; j_gene: TRBJ2-3; d_gene: NA; abundance: once; CDR3nt: TGTGCCAGCAGCTCCCAGAGGGCCAGAACAGATACGCAGTATTTT; CDR3aa: CASSSQRARTDTQYF
v_gene: TRBV27; j_gene: TRBJ2-5; d_gene: TRBD2; abundance: NA; CDR3nt: TGTGCCAGCAGTTTATCGAGCCTCCTGGGCGGGGGTCAAGAGACCCAGTACTTC; CDR3aa: CASSLSSLLGGGQETQYF
v_gene: TRBV10-3; j_gene: TRBJ2-3; d_gene: TRBD1; abundance: NA; CDR3nt: TGTGCCACAGGCCGGACAGGAACAAGCACAGATACGCAGTATTTT; CDR3aa: CATGRTGTSTDTQYF
v_gene: TRBV6-1; j_gene: TRBJ1-6; d_gene: TRBD1; abundance: NA; CDR3nt: TGTGCCAGCAGTGAACAGGGGGATAATTCACCCCTCCACTTT; CDR3aa: CASSEQGDNSPLHF
v_gene: TRBV7-2; j_gene: TRBJ1-6; d_gene: TRBD1; abundance: NA; CDR3nt: TGTGCCAGCAGCTTAGCGGCCAGGGGGCCTTCACCCCTCCACTTT; CDR3aa: CASSLAARGPSPLHF
v_gene: TRBV6-5; j_gene: TRBJ2-7; d_gene: TRBD1; abundance: NA; CDR3nt: TGTGCCAGCAGCCGGGACAGGAGCTCCTACGAGCAGTACTTC; CDR3aa: CASSRDRSSYEQYF
v_gene: TRBV4-3; j_gene: TRBJ2-4; d_gene: TRBD2; abundance: NA; CDR3nt: TGCGCCAGCAGCTCCCACGGGGGGTCAAACATTCAGTACTTC; CDR3aa: CASSSHGGSNIQYF
v_gene: TRBV4-3; j_gene: TRBJ2-2; d_gene: NA; abundance: NA; CDR3nt: TGCGCCAGCAGCTCCTACCCCAATCCCACCGGGGAGCTGTTTTTT; CDR3aa: CASSSYPNPTGELFF
v_gene: TRBV7-9; j_gene: TRBJ1-1; d_gene: NA; abundance: NA; CDR3nt: TGTGCCAGCAGCTTAGGGGCACAGATGAACACTGAAGCTTTCTTT; CDR3aa: CASSLGAQMNTEAFF
v_gene: TRBV7-2; j_gene: TRBJ1-2; d_gene: TRBD1; abundance: NA; CDR3nt: TGTGCCAGCAGCTTACAGGGGGGTAGCTATGGCTACACCTTC; CDR3aa: CASSLQGGSYGYTF
v_gene: TRBV29-1; j_gene: TRBJ2-1; d_gene: NA; abundance: NA; CDR3nt: TGCAGCGTTCTACAGGGAGGGTTTTACAATGAGCAGTTCTTC; CDR3aa: CSVLQGGFYNEQFF
v_gene: TRBV2; j_gene: TRBJ1-2; d_gene: NA; abundance: once; CDR3nt: TGTGCCACCTGGGGTGCGGACTCTCTTTACTATGGCTACACCTTC; CDR3aa: CATWGADSLYYGYTF
v_gene: TRBV9; j_gene: TRBJ1-1; d_gene: TRBD1; abundance: once; CDR3nt: TGTGCCAGCAGCAGACAGACAGGGGGCACTGAAGCTTTCTTT; CDR3aa: CASSRQTGGTEAFF
v_gene: TRBV5-1; j_gene: TRBJ1-6; d_gene: NA; abundance: NA; CDR3nt: TGCGCCAGCGGCTCCAGCTCCTATAATTCACCCCTCCACTTT; CDR3aa: CASGSSSYNSPLHF
v_gene: TRBV4-2; j_gene: TRBJ1-2; d_gene: NA; abundance: NA; CDR3nt: TGTGCCAGCAGCCAACCGGACAGAGCTAACTATGGCTACACCTTC; CDR3aa: CASSQPDRANYGYTF
v_gene: TRBV6-6; j_gene: TRBJ1-4; d_gene: NA; abundance: NA; CDR3nt: TGTGCCAGCACCCGTGGGCAGGGGAACGAAAAACTGTTTTTT; CDR3aa: CASTRGQGNEKLFF